These 26 T cell receptor beta chains originate from one sample sequenced in a study of molecular identifiers for immune sequencing clone quantification. TCRdb itself ran the PCR reads through MiXCR, one entry per CDR3 protein. The sample carries about 640,000 distinct CDR3 sequences, roughly 21% recorded once. Specimen: naive CD8+ T cells from blood, with Jurkat cell RNA spiked in. The subset denotes: FACS-sorted CD8+CD4-CCR7+CD45RA+ naive T cells. The receptor source for this set is a human donor in good health. Some libraries in this study had Jurkat cell RNA spiked in.

This clonotype appeared many times. The chain carries TRBV30 and TRBJ2-1; no clear D gene. CDR1 is GTSNPN, CDR2 SVGIG, per germline (reference sequence). The CDR3 has 12 amino acids. V lost 0 bases and J lost 6, with 6 bases in between. Written as DNA, the CDR3 is TGTGCCTGGAGTGTATTTGGCAATGAGCAGTTCTTC. Translation: CAWSVFGNEQFF.

In its sample, this clonotype was seen many times. The chain has TRBV29-1 and TRBJ2-2, with TRBD2 identical over 7 bases. The trim removed 6 bases at V and 5 bases at J, leaving 3 bases unmatched. Germline V gene sequence: CDR1 SQVTM, CDR2 ANQGSEA. The CDR3 has 12 residues. The DNA of the CDR3 is TGCAGCGTGAAACTAGCGACCGGGGAGCTGTTTTTT. Its protein is CSVKLATGELFF.

This chain joins TRBV6-2 or TRBV6-3 and TRBJ2-5; tentative D call: TRBD2 (5 bases). Germline CDR1 is MNHEY and CDR2 is SVGEGT. V was shortened by 5 bases and J by 0 bases, with 16 bases between the two germline ends. The CDR3 spans 16 residues. The chain's CDR3 is CASSPGRALDQETQYF. The CDR3 coding sequence is TGTGCCAGCAGTCCTGGGCGGGCCCTCGACCAAGAGACCCAGTACTTC.

In its sample, this clonotype was seen many times. The chain employs TRBV4-1 and TRBJ2-7; 12 bases fit TRBD2. Germline V lookup: CDR1 MGHRA, CDR2 YSYEKL. V was pared by 3 bases and J by 4 bases, with 4 bases of the junction left unmatched. The CDR3 loop spans 15 amino acids. DNA for the CDR3: TGCGCCAGCAGCCATCTGACTAGCGGGAGATACGAGCAGTACTTC. This translates into CASSHLTSGRYEQYF.

The chain couples TRBV3-1 to TRBJ2-1; 11 positions match TRBD2. Germline V gene lookup returns CDR1 LGHDT and CDR2 YNNKEL (reference sequence). The ends lost 3 bases at V and 9 bases at J; junction bases unmatched: 7. The CDR3 is 15 residues long. CDR3 DNA sequence: TGTGCCAGCAGCCACCCGACTAGCGGGGCGGGTGAGCAGTTCTTC. Protein product: CASSHPTSGAGEQFF.

This clonotype turned up a few times. The chain carries TRBV12-3 or TRBV12-4 and TRBJ2-7, with 11 nucleotides matching TRBD2. The V segment lost 6 bases and the J segment 3 bases; nucleotides outside the gene matches: 4. This CDR3 has 14 residues. The CDR3 is CASRTSGSFYEQYF. DNA for the CDR3: TGTGCCAGCAGAACTAGCGGGAGTTTCTACGAGCAGTACTTC.

This clonotype was detected ten times or more. V and J are TRBV10-3 and TRBJ2-3; TRBD1 is a possible D gene (5 bases). The CDR3 is made up of 15 amino acids. Germline V gives CDR1 ENHRY, CDR2 SYGVKD. Trimming took off 3 bases at V and 2 bases at J, with 12 bases between the two ends. CDR3 nucleotide sequence: TGTGCCATCAGTGATCTGGGGCGGACCACAGATACGCAGTATTTT. Protein product: CAISDLGRTTDTQYF.

This clonotype came up many times. V gene TRBV18 combines with J gene TRBJ1-1; maybe TRBD1 (6 bases). Deletions cut 3 bases from V and 1 base from J, with 15 bases between. CDR1 and CDR2 (germline): KGHSH, LQKENI. The CDR3 spans 16 residues. This chain's CDR3 is CASSPEKVQGNTEAFF. CDR3 in DNA: TGTGCCAGCTCACCGGAGAAGGTACAGGGGAACACTGAAGCTTTCTTT. Looking up the rest from reference TRBV18 and TRBJ1-1 gives the full variable domain: NAGVMQNPRHLVRRRGQEARLRCSPMKGHSHVYWYRQLPEEGLKFMVYLQKENIIDESGMPKERFSAEFPKEGPSILRIQQVVRGDSAAYFCASSPEKVQGNTEAFFGQGTRLTVV.

A note on this clonotype: Just one base apart from a much larger clone, this may be a read error. The CDR3 nucleotides are TGTGCCAGCAGTTTATCCTATAACCATCAGCCCCAGCATTTT. Protein: CASSLSYNHQPQHF. This chain connects TRBV27 to TRBJ1-5; D not certain. The CDR3 covers 14 residues. Germline V CDR1 and CDR2: MNHEY, SMNVEV (reference sequence). Trimming shortened V by 0 bases and J by 5 bases, and 8 bases separated the two germline ends.

This clonotype was picked up many times. CDR3 sequence: CASSQNAGPYNEQFF. The CDR3 bases are TGCGCCAGCAGCCAAAACGCCGGACCTTACAATGAGCAGTTCTTC. V and J are TRBV4-3 and TRBJ2-1; D remains ambiguous. Germline assignment: CDR1 LGHNA and CDR2 YSLEER. Trimming shortened V by 2 bases and J by 4 bases, and 12 bases separated the two germline ends. There are 15 residues in the CDR3.

This clonotype was counted only a few times. The CDR3 sequence: CASSSRDSAGYEQYF. The CDR3 region has the DNA TGTGCCAGCAGCTCGCGGGACTCTGCGGGCTACGAGCAGTACTTC. The chain recombines TRBV7-9 with TRBJ2-7, with a possible D match to TRBD2 (6 bases). V lost 4 bases and J lost 3, with 16 bases in between. This CDR3 region has 15 residues. Looked up from germline, CDR1 is SEHNR and CDR2 is FQNEAQ (reference sequence).

The chain links TRBV28 to TRBJ2-7; 7 bases line up with TRBD1. Germline values: CDR1 MDHEN, CDR2 SYDVKM. The ends lost 2 bases at V and 3 bases at J; junction bases unmatched: 7. The CDR3 runs 15 residues. The CDR3 region has the DNA TGTGCCAGCAGTTTACTCAGGACAGGATACTACGAGCAGTACTTC. Protein: CASSLLRTGYYEQYF.

Notes on this clonotype: Just one base apart from a much larger clone, this may be a read error. The rearrangement links TRBV7-9 to TRBJ2-7; the D gene is possibly TRBD1 (5 bases). This CDR3 is built from 15 residues. Looked up from germline, CDR1 is SEHNR and CDR2 is FQNEAQ (reference sequence). The CDR3 region is CASSLWPSQGYERYF. CDR3 nucleotides: TGTGCCAGCAGCTTATGGCCCAGCCAGGGCTACGAGCGGTACTTC.

Many counts were recorded for this clonotype. The chain recombines TRBV7-6 with TRBJ2-3; D call uncertain. Per germline, CDR1 SGHVS and CDR2 FNYEAQ. Trimming left V 5 bases short and J 4 bases short, with 7 bases between. The CDR3 totals 12 residues. The CDR3 protein is CASSRPPDTQYF. CDR3 DNA: TGTGCCAGCAGCCGCCCCCCAGATACGCAGTATTTT.

At least ten counts were recorded for this clonotype. The chain couples TRBV7-9 to TRBJ1-4; D not certain. The V end lost 4 bases, the J end lost 6 bases, and 9 bases lay between the germline ends. This CDR3 contains 13 residues. Germline values: CDR1 SEHNR, CDR2 FQNEAQ (reference sequence). The CDR3, as DNA: TGTGCCAGCAGCTCGCCCGGGGATGAAAAACTGTTTTTT. It specifies CASSSPGDEKLFF.

Of note for this clonotype: With a much larger clone just one base away, this may be a read error. The rearrangement uses TRBV7-6 and TRBJ2-3, with TRBD2 matching over 8 bases. The CDR3 consists of 15 residues. V lost 5 bases and J lost 2; bases outside the gene matches: 6. Germline-derived CDR1 and CDR2 are SGHVS and FNYEAQ. The CDR3 DNA is TGTGCCAGCAGCCGAGCGGGAGTCGCCACAGATACGCAGTATTTT. This gives the protein CASSRAGVATDTQYF.

This clonotype was counted between two and nine times. This chain uses TRBV12-3 or TRBV12-4 with TRBJ2-7; 8 positions match TRBD2. Trimming cost V 2 bases and J 2 bases; bases outside gene matches: 8. This CDR3 region has 16 residues. The CDR3 is CASSLIYSGNTYEQYF. The CDR3 coding sequence is TGTGCCAGCAGTTTAATTTATAGCGGGAACACCTACGAGCAGTACTTC.

This clonotype was seen repeatedly, ten times or more. The chain recombines TRBV13 with TRBJ2-1, with D possibly called TRBD1 or TRBD2 (5 bases each). Germline V CDR1 and CDR2: PRHDT, FYEKMQ (reference sequence). The V end was cut by 5 bases, the J end by 2 bases, with 13 bases between. The CDR3 totals 15 residues. The CDR3 nucleotides are TGTGCCAGCAGCCACCGGGACGAAGCCTACAATGAGCAGTTCTTC. Translating gives CASSHRDEAYNEQFF.

Ten or more counts support this clonotype. This chain uses TRBV4-1 with TRBJ2-3, with TRBD2 matching 8 bases. The germline CDR1 and CDR2 sequences are MGHRA and YSYEKL. CDR3 length equals 13 residues. Unmatched junction bases numbered 3, after V lost 10 bases and J lost 0 bases. CDR3 in amino acids: CATRGGSTDTQYF. The CDR3, as DNA: TGCGCCACCCGGGGGGGAAGCACAGATACGCAGTATTTT.

For this clonotype: This sequence may be a read error, since a much larger clone differs from it by one base. The chain joins TRBV6-5 to TRBJ1-2, with a weak D call TRBD1 (5 bases). CDR1 is MNHEY, CDR2 SVGAGI, per germline. CDR3 length: 15 amino acids. The V and J ends lost 4 bases and 4 bases respectively, with 16 bases between them. For the CDR3, the DNA is TGTGCCAGCAGTTCGTATCTCGAGGGGCGCTATGGCTACACCTTC. Translating it yields CASSSYLEGRYGYTF.

V is TRBV7-2 and J is TRBJ2-2; D is possibly TRBD1 (6 bases). From germline, CDR1 is SGHTA and CDR2 FQGNSA. The CDR3 is 15 residues long. The V end was cut by 4 bases, the J end by 3 bases, with 12 bases between. The chain's CDR3 is CASSSTGFDTGELFF. In DNA form, the CDR3 reads TGTGCCAGCAGCTCGACAGGCTTCGACACCGGGGAGCTGTTTTTT.

Notes on this clonotype: Possible read error: a much larger clone is one base away. V is TRBV7-9 and J is TRBJ2-7, with D perhaps given as TRBD1 or TRBD2 (5 bases each). This CDR3 comprises 16 residues. CDR1 is SEHNR, CDR2 FQNEAQ, per germline (reference sequence). The CDR3 DNA follows: TGTGCCAGCAGCTACGCCGGGACCTCCAGCTCCTACGAGCAGTGCTTC. Protein product: CASSYAGTSSSYEQCF.

As regards this clonotype: This may arise from a read error, as a much more abundant clone is one base away. The chain has TRBV7-2 and TRBJ2-7; 11 bases line up with TRBD2. Germline CDR1 reads SGHTA; CDR2 reads FQGNSA. V lost 1 base, J lost 7 bases, and 18 bases stayed unmatched. The CDR3 has 19 amino acids. The CDR3: CASSLGGGRELAGEREQYF. Written as DNA, the CDR3 is TGTGCCAGCAGCTTAGGTGGGGGGCGAGAACTAGCGGGAGAGAGAGAGCAGTACTTC.

The chain links TRBV9 to TRBJ2-2, with D unclear. The germline gives CDR1 SGDLS, CDR2 YYNGEE. V lost 7 bases to trimming and J lost 0 bases, with 4 bases between them. The CDR3 is 12 residues long. The CDR3 loop reads CASEANTGELFF. The CDR3 bases are TGTGCCAGCGAGGCGAACACCGGGGAGCTGTTTTTT.

This clonotype was recorded many times. This sequence joins TRBV3-1 and TRBJ2-3, with D possibly TRBD2 on 6 matching bases. The CDR3 is 16 amino acids. Deletions cut 4 bases from V and 4 bases from J, with 18 bases between. Germline V gene data show CDR1 as LGHDT and CDR2 as YNNKEL (reference sequence). CDR3 sequence: CASSPSGGFWADTQYF. CDR3 bases: TGTGCCAGCAGCCCTTCCGGGGGATTTTGGGCAGATACGCAGTATTTT.

This clonotype was picked up many times. The V gene is TRBV19, the J gene TRBJ2-3; D is perhaps TRBD2 (5 bases). The ends were cut back, 5 bases at V and 4 bases at J, with 10 bases in the middle. This CDR3 spans 13 amino acids. Germline V gives CDR1 LNHDA, CDR2 SQIVND (reference sequence). The chain's CDR3 is CASSPNSADTQYF. CDR3 in DNA: TGTGCCAGTAGTCCGAATAGCGCAGATACGCAGTATTTT.